Listed below are T cell receptor beta chains from one sample, sequenced in a study of T cells in Graves' hyperthyroidism and ophthalmopathy. TCRdb analysed the multiplex PCR reads with MiXCR anew, one entry per CDR3 protein. The repertoire holds under 400,000 distinct CDR3 sequences, with approximately 14% as singletons. Sequencing was done on a sample of blood. These receptors were taken from a young woman with Graves' hyperthyroidism that later progressed to Graves' ophthalmopathy. Both conserved end residues are part of each CDR3. D genes are given only for firm matches. Not all rows give a size; the values are once, few, many and, for expanded clones, a class.

>.|TRBJ2-6|TRBV30|.
TGTGCCTGGAGCCAGGGATCTGGGGCCAACGTCCTGACTTTC
CAWSQGSGANVLTF
>.|TRBJ1-2|TRBV25-1|.
TGTGCCAGCAGTGATTGGGGAAACTATGGCTACACCTTC
CASSDWGNYGYTF
>many|TRBJ1-6|TRBV6-5|.
TGTGCCAGCAGTTACTCCCCCGGCTCCTATAATTCACCCCTCCACTTT
CASSYSPGSYNSPLHF
>few|TRBJ2-2|TRBV6-1|TRBD2
TGTGCCAGCAGTGGCTTCGGGACTAGCCCGAACACCGGGGAGCTGTTTTTT
CASSGFGTSPNTGELFF
>many|TRBJ2-7|TRBV28|TRBD2
TGTGCCAGCAGCCCTACCGGAGGTAGCGGGAGCGACTGGGTCCAAATTTACTACGAGCAGTACTTC
CASSPTGGSGSDWVQIYYEQYF
>.|TRBJ2-5|TRBV5-1|.
TGCGCCAGCACCCCGAAAACACTAGACCTCCAAGAGACCCAGTACTTC
CASTPKTLDLQETQYF
>.|TRBJ2-1|TRBV6-2/TRBV6-3|.
TGTGCCAGCAGTTACTGGCTAGTGACCTACAATGAGCAGTTCTTC
CASSYWLVTYNEQFF
>many|TRBJ1-1|TRBV5-1|TRBD1
TGCGCCAGCAGCGCCACCGGGACAGTAAACGTTAAAGCTTTCTTT
CASSATGTVNVKAFF
>.|TRBJ2-7|TRBV20-1|TRBD2
TGCAGTGGGGACAGGGGGAGACTAGCGGGAGGCGAGCAGTACTTC
CSGDRGRLAGGEQYF
>few|TRBJ2-7|TRBV20-1|.
TGCAGTGCCATGGCAGGTGAGCAGTACTTC
CSAMAGEQYF
>.|TRBJ2-7|TRBV20-1|TRBD1
TGCAGTGCTAGAGAAGGGACAGGGGTAGGCGAGCAGTACTTC
CSAREGTGVGEQYF
>.|TRBJ2-7|TRBV24-1|TRBD1
TGTGCCACCAGTGAGGGGACAGGGAGCTCCTACGAGCAGTACTTC
CATSEGTGSSYEQYF
>.|TRBJ2-3|TRBV28|.
TGTGCCAGCAGACGAGGAGTCAGGGAGACAGATACGCAGTATTTT
CASRRGVRETDTQYF
>many|TRBJ2-7|TRBV29-1|.
TGCAGCGTCGTGGTTGGGCCCGGGCAGTACTTC
CSVVVGPGQYF
>.|TRBJ2-5|TRBV20-1|.
TGCAGTGCTGAGGGGGGGAGGGCCGGAGAGACCCAGTACTTC
CSAEGGRAGETQYF
>few|TRBJ1-3|TRBV20-1|.
TGCAGTGCTAGAGATATCGGGGCTGGAAACACCATATATTTT
CSARDIGAGNTIYF
>many|TRBJ2-3|TRBV14|.
TGTGCCAGCAGCCCCAAGAGGAGCGGCTACACAGATACGCAGTATTTT
CASSPKRSGYTDTQYF
>.|TRBJ2-2|TRBV7-9|.
TGTGCCAGCAGCCAGCGCAGCTCGAACACCGGGGAGCTGTTTTTT
CASSQRSSNTGELFF
>few|TRBJ2-5|TRBV29-1|TRBD2
TGCAGCGTCGGTGGGACTAGCGGCGGGGAGACCCAGTACTTC
CSVGGTSGGETQYF
>.|TRBJ2-7|TRBV9|.
TGTGCCAGCAGCGTAGAATGGCGGGGCTACGAGCAGTACTTC
CASSVEWRGYEQYF
>.|TRBJ2-7|TRBV20-1|.
TGCAGTGTCAAACCGTGGGAGCAGTACTTC
CSVKPWEQYF
>few|TRBJ2-3|TRBV30|.
TGTGCCTCGGAAGGGACACCTTTTTATACGCAGTATTTT
CASEGTPFYTQYF
>few|TRBJ2-7|TRBV11-1|TRBD2
TGTGCCAGCAGCTTTGATAGCGGGACTACTCTCCCGTACGAGCAGTACTTC
CASSFDSGTTLPYEQYF
>many|TRBJ1-1|TRBV28|.
TGTGCCAGCAGGGCAGCCTCCATGAACACTGAAGCTTTCTTT
CASRAASMNTEAFF
>many|TRBJ2-7|TRBV6-1|TRBD2
TGTGCCAGCGCAACCGGGACTAGCTCCTACGAGCAGTACTTC
CASATGTSSYEQYF
>.|TRBJ2-7|TRBV20-1|.
TGCAGGGCAGCTAGAGATATAATGGGACGGGCCCGTTTTAACGAGCAGTACTTC
CRAARDIMGRARFNEQYF
>many|TRBJ2-5|TRBV7-9|.
TGTGCCAGCAGCCCGGACAGAAACAAAGAGACCCAGTACTTC
CASSPDRNKETQYF
>.|TRBJ2-5|TRBV7-2|.
TGTGCCAGCAGCTTAGTCCGGGTACAGGGTAGGGAGACCCAGTACTTC
CASSLVRVQGRETQYF
>few|TRBJ2-5|TRBV20-1|TRBD1
TGCAGTGCTGACCGGGACAGGGGGCTGGAGACCCAGTACTTC
CSADRDRGLETQYF
>.|TRBJ2-3|TRBV19|TRBD1
TGTGCCAGTAGTCAGAGACGGGACAGGGGAGCAGATACGCAGTATTTT
CASSQRRDRGADTQYF
>many|TRBJ2-5|TRBV28|TRBD2
TGTGCCAGCACCAAACAACATGCGGGAGGTGAGACCCAGTACTTC
CASTKQHAGGETQYF
>many|TRBJ2-3|TRBV6-5|.
TGTGCCAGCAGTTACTCGGGAACAGATACGCAGTATTTT
CASSYSGTDTQYF
>few|TRBJ2-1|TRBV4-1|TRBD2
TGCGCCAGCAGCCAGAGAGCGGGAGGGCCCTACAATGAGCAGTTCTTC
CASSQRAGGPYNEQFF
>.|TRBJ1-3|TRBV28|TRBD1
TGTGCCAGCAGTTTATACAGGGGGCCCGGAAACACCATATATTTT
CASSLYRGPGNTIYF
>many|TRBJ2-7|TRBV6-2/TRBV6-3|.
TGTGCCAGCAGTTACCGACCAACGGGGGTAGTGAGCTACGAGCAGTACTTC
CASSYRPTGVVSYEQYF
>few|TRBJ1-4|TRBV5-5|.
TGTGCCAGCAGCTTGGCCCCCACAGGGCGGGATGAAAAACTGTTTTTT
CASSLAPTGRDEKLFF
>many|TRBJ2-3|TRBV2|.
TGTGCCAGCAATTCAGTGGCCTACCTCACAGATACGCAGTATTTT
CASNSVAYLTDTQYF
>.|TRBJ1-1|TRBV6-1|TRBD1
TGTGCCAGCAGTCCTACAGGGGGCATAGCTGAAGCTTTCTTT
CASSPTGGIAEAFF
>few|TRBJ2-2|TRBV6-1|TRBD2
TGTGCCAGCAGGCGTCCGGGACCAGCGGGGCCCACCGGGGAGCTGTTTTTT
CASRRPGPAGPTGELFF
>many|TRBJ2-5|TRBV20-1|TRBD2
TGCAGTGCTAGACCTGTTACTAGCGGGATGGAGACCCAGTACTTC
CSARPVTSGMETQYF
>.|TRBJ2-5|TRBV28|.
TGTGCCAGCAGCGCCCAGAAGAGGGAGACCCAGTACTTC
CASSAQKRETQYF
>.|TRBJ1-1|TRBV19|.
TGTGCCAGTAGTATAGCTTATCTGGACACTGAAGCTTTCTTT
CASSIAYLDTEAFF
>many|TRBJ2-4|TRBV11-2|TRBD1
TGTGCCAGCAGCTCACAAAAACCACCGGACAGGGTCTATTGGATTCAGTACTTC
CASSSQKPPDRVYWIQYF
>few|TRBJ2-7|TRBV28|.
TGTGCCAGCAGGGGTAACCCCTACGAGCAGTACTTC
CASRGNPYEQYF
>.|TRBJ1-6|TRBV27|.
TGTGCCAGCAGGGCAGGGGTTTTCTCACCCCTCCACTTT
CASRAGVFSPLHF
>few|TRBJ2-1|TRBV20-1|.
TGCAGTGCTAGAGAAGGAGCTTGGAATGAGCAGTTCTTC
CSAREGAWNEQFF
>many|TRBJ2-7|TRBV28|TRBD2
TGTGCCAGCAGTTTACCTATTGAGGGACTAGCGAGAAACGAGCAGTACTTC
CASSLPIEGLARNEQYF
>few|TRBJ2-6|TRBV14|TRBD2
TGTGCCAGCAGCCATCCGACTAGCGGGAGGGTCCTGACTTTC
CASSHPTSGRVLTF
>many|TRBJ2-1|TRBV10-3|.
TGTGCCATCAGTGGGGATGCGCCTACCTTCTACAATGAGCAGTTCTTC
CAISGDAPTFYNEQFF
>.|TRBJ1-5|TRBV6-2/TRBV6-3|.
TGTGCCAGCAGCTTGGAAGGACTTCCCAATCAGCCCCAGCATTTT
CASSLEGLPNQPQHF
>.|TRBJ2-1|TRBV14|.
TGTGCCAGCAGCCCACTATTGGGAGCGGATGAGCAGTTCTTC
CASSPLLGADEQFF
>many|TRBJ2-7|TRBV4-1|TRBD2
TGCGCCAGCAGCCAAGGACCGGGGCTAGCGGGAGCTGGAGAGCAGTACTTC
CASSQGPGLAGAGEQYF
>many|TRBJ2-5|TRBV12-3/TRBV12-4|TRBD1
TGTGCCAGCAGTTTCGGACAGGGAGAGACCCAGTACTTC
CASSFGQGETQYF
>many|TRBJ2-1|TRBV11-2|TRBD2
TGTGCCAGCAGCAACCCGGGACTAGCGACAGCCCTCGGAGGGGGGGGGCAGTTCTTC
CASSNPGLATALGGGGQFF
>many|TRBJ1-5|TRBV18|.
TGTGCCAGCTCGCCTGCGGGGGATAGCAATCAGCCCCAGCATTTT
CASSPAGDSNQPQHF
>many|TRBJ1-5|TRBV20-1|.
TGCAGTGCTAGGTTAGGGCTTAGCAATCAGCCCCAGCATTTT
CSARLGLSNQPQHF
>.|TRBJ2-2|TRBV9|.
TGTGCCAGCAGCACGAGCGGAAGTGGGTACACCGGGGAGCTGTTTTTT
CASSTSGSGYTGELFF
>.|TRBJ2-3|TRBV29-1|.
TGCAGCGTCTCCGGGACTGGGACAGATACGCAGTATTTT
CSVSGTGTDTQYF
>few|TRBJ2-7|TRBV6-1|.
TGTGCCAGCAATTTGCGTGGCGCGGAGCAGTACTTC
CASNLRGAEQYF
>many|TRBJ2-4|TRBV7-9|.
TGTGCCAGCAGCGGGGCTGGAAACATTCAGTACTTC
CASSGAGNIQYF